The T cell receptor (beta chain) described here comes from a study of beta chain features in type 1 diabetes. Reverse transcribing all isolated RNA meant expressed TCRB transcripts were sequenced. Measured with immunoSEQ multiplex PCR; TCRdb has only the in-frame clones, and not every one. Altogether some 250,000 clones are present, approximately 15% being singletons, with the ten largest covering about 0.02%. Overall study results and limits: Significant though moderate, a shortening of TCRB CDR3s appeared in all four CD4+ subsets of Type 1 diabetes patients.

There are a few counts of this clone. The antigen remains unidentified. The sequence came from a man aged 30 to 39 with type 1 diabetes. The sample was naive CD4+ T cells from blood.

The CDR3 sequence: CASSLVSSGRALHEQFF. CDR3 bases: TGCGCCAGCAGCTTGGTGTCTAGCGGGAGGGCCTTGCATGAGCAGTTCTTC. The chain has TRBV5-1 and TRBJ2-1; TRBD2 aligns across 12 bases. Germline V gene lookup returns CDR1 SGHRS and CDR2 YFSETQ. V shed 0 bases and J 8 bases; nucleotides not matched to a gene: 9. This CDR3 is 17 amino acids long.